This record covers a single T cell receptor beta chain. Antigen specificity is unknown. V shed 2 bases and J shed 11 bases, with 22 bases lying between them. This CDR3 has 16 residues. Researchers prepared the TCRbeta library using unique molecular identifiers, the study reports. MiXCR, applied by TCRdb to the PCR reads, yields one record per CDR3 protein. The sample includes 250,000 to 400,000 distinct CDR3 sequences, 23% seen only once; the top ten take approximately 9.9%. These data are taken from a study of T-cell reconstitution after alpha-beta-depleted transplantation in children. Study-wide results and limits: Counts and diversity of T cells one year after transplant came mostly from newly produced T cells.

The source of this sequence is a male patient between 5 and 17 years old who had a stem cell transplant for acute lymphoblastic leukemia, so the T cells may come from the graft donor. The chain combines TRBV12-3 or TRBV12-4 with TRBJ1-5, with D tentatively TRBD1 (6 bases). The starting material was PBMCs, mostly from graft donor cells, obtained 180 days after TCRalphabeta/CD19-depleted stem cell transplant. CDR3 coding DNA: TGTGCCAGCAGTTTAATGGGGGCGAGGCAGTCTTCGGCCCAGCATTTT. Its protein product is CASSLMGARQSSAQHF.